This TCR beta chain was observed in a study of cytomegalovirus exposure and HLA in healthy donors. Details on this clone: Antigen specificity is unknown.

Broader study findings: Reports showed the classifier diagnosing cytomegalovirus status with high specificity and sensitivity. Overall, about 160 TCR beta chains were annotated as cytomegalovirus-associated.

The V and J ends lost 5 bases and 5 bases respectively, with 12 bases between them. The CDR3 extends over 13 amino acids. From germline, CDR1 is SGHNT and CDR2 YENEEA. Repertoires were generated with immunoSEQ multiplex PCR, while TCRdb's copy carries only in-frame clones and drops some. The profile shows about 120,000 clones, about 83% of them singletons. V gene TRBV11-3 combines with J gene TRBJ1-1; D might be TRBD1 (6 bases). The receptor was isolated from a woman younger than 45 in good health and CMV-seronegative. Material for sequencing was PBMCs. CDR3 DNA sequence: TGTGCCAGCAGCCCAACAGGGATGACTGAAGCTTTCTTT. This gives the protein CASSPTGMTEAFF.